The 16 T cell receptor beta chains presented below share a single source sample, sequenced in a study of T cell clonotyping in hematopoietic cell transplantation. TCRdb's table, derived via immunoSEQ multiplex PCR, lists solely in-frame clones and lacks some. The repertoire holds some 6,000 clones, approximately 91% seen once, with about 41% in the top ten. The material was peripheral blood mononuclear cells, obtained 100 days after allogeneic stem cell transplant. These receptors originate from a female patient aged 50-60 years who had an allogeneic stem cell transplant from a related donor, so the T cells may come from the graft donor. Some clones in this sample may be carry-over from other donors' samples.

V gene TRBV27 combines with J gene TRBJ2-5, with 7 bases that match TRBD2. Trimming cost V 5 bases and J 9 bases; bases outside gene matches: 12. CDR3 length: 14 residues. Looked up from germline, CDR1 is MNHEY and CDR2 is SMNVEV (reference sequence). CDR3 sequence: CASSTSVRRGAQYF. The CDR3 coding sequence is TGTGCCAGCAGTACCTCGGTCCGCCGGGGGGCCCAGTACTTC.

The V call is TRBV30, the J call TRBJ2-6; no firm D call. The CDR3 is 15 residues long. The V end was cut by 1 base, the J end by 0 bases, with 7 bases between. Germline CDR1 and CDR2: GTSNPN and SVGIG (reference sequence). DNA for the CDR3: TGTGCCTGGAGTGAGGGCTTCTCTGGGGCCAACGTCCTGACTTTC. This codes for CAWSEGFSGANVLTF.

The chain recombines TRBV5-1 with TRBJ2-3, with TRBD1 matching 7 bases. The ends lost 4 bases at V and 8 bases at J; junction bases unmatched: 7. The germline V gene encodes CDR1 SGHRS and CDR2 YFSETQ. The CDR3 extends over 13 amino acids. CDR3 nucleotide sequence: TGCGCCAGCAGCCAGGACAGGACCGGTACGCAGTATTTT. Translating gives CASSQDRTGTQYF.

This chain uses TRBV19 with TRBJ2-7, with 8 bases identical to TRBD1. V dropped 3 bases and J dropped 3; count of bases not matched to a gene: 1. Per the germline V gene, CDR1 is LNHDA and CDR2 is SQIVND (reference sequence). This CDR3 is built from 13 residues. The CDR3 is CASSIGTGYEQYF. The CDR3, as DNA: TGTGCCAGTAGTATCGGGACAGGCTACGAGCAGTACTTC.

The chain employs TRBV14 and TRBJ1-4; D call uncertain. Germline V gives CDR1 SGHDN, CDR2 FVKESK. There are 15 residues in the CDR3. The V gene lost 5 bases and the J gene lost 0 bases, with 10 bases spanning the gap. CDR3 in DNA: TGTGCCAGCAGCAACTCACTTGCAACTAATGAAAAACTGTTTTTT. Translated: CASSNSLATNEKLFF.

The chain has TRBV4-1 and TRBJ1-6, with no clear D. The CDR3 runs 15 residues. Per germline, CDR1 MGHRA and CDR2 YSYEKL. V was clipped by 1 base and J by 7 bases, with 11 bases between them. CDR3 protein: CASSQAAGINSPLHF. CDR3 bases: TGCGCCAGCAGCCAAGCCGCTGGAATAAATTCACCCCTCCACTTT.

The chain recombines TRBV5-4 with TRBJ2-2, with 9 bases lining up with TRBD1. This CDR3 has 16 residues. Unmatched junction bases numbered 8, after V lost 4 bases and J lost 4 bases. In germline, CDR1 is SGHNT, CDR2 YYREEE (reference sequence). The CDR3, as DNA: TGTGCCAGCAGCCCCCGACAGGGGGGTACCACCGGGGAGCTGTTTTTT. This encodes CASSPRQGGTTGELFF. The complete variable domain, with remaining parts taken from reference TRBV5-4 and TRBJ2-2, reads ETGVTQSPTHLIKTRGQQVTLRCSSQSGHNTVSWYQQALGQGPQFIFQYYREEENGRGNFPPRFSGLQFPNYSSELNVNALELDDSALYLCASSPRQGGTTGELFFGEGSRLTVL.

The CDR3 sequence is CASSTDRGSQPQHF. DNA for the CDR3: TGTGCCAGCAGTACCGACAGGGGGAGTCAGCCCCAGCATTTT. This chain links TRBV6-5 with TRBJ1-5; TRBD1 matches at 9 bases. CDR3 size: 14 residues. CDR1 MNHEY and CDR2 SVGAGI come from the germline V gene. V shed 5 bases, J shed 6 bases, and the junction held 5 bases outside the gene matches.

This chain connects TRBV18 to TRBJ2-5, with TRBD1 identical over 9 bases. The germline V gene has CDR1 KGHSH and CDR2 LQKENI. The length of the CDR3 is 14 residues. With 2 bases clipped from V and 2 bases from J, the junction kept 0 bases outside the gene matches. CDR3 residues: CASSPDRGQETQYF. The DNA of the CDR3 is TGTGCCAGCTCACCAGACAGGGGGCAAGAGACCCAGTACTTC.

The V gene is TRBV5-1, the J gene TRBJ2-1; D gene uncertain. CDR3 size: 16 residues. The germline V gene has CDR1 SGHRS and CDR2 YFSETQ. V lost 5 bases to trimming and J lost 0 bases, with 15 bases between them. The CDR3, as DNA: TGCGCCAGCAGGACCTTTGGCTCGAGCTCCTACAATGAGCAGTTCTTC. It translates to CASRTFGSSSYNEQFF.

The genes are TRBV19 and TRBJ1-1, with D unclear. Germline-derived CDR1 and CDR2 are LNHDA and SQIVND (reference sequence). This CDR3 is built from 12 residues. Trimming removed 2 bases from V and 7 bases from J, with 8 bases in between. This CDR3 is CASSIISREAFF. CDR3 nucleotide sequence: TGTGCCAGTAGTATAATATCTCGTGAAGCTTTCTTT.

This chain connects TRBV28 to TRBJ1-2, with D tentatively TRBD1 (5 bases). Trimming removed 6 bases at V and 7 bases at J, with 21 bases between. There are 15 residues in the CDR3. Germline assignment: CDR1 MDHEN and CDR2 SYDVKM. The CDR3: CASRKNLGRAGGYTF. DNA for the CDR3: TGTGCCAGCAGAAAAAATCTGGGCAGGGCGGGTGGCTACACCTTC.

The chain employs TRBV7-2 and TRBJ1-3; D ambiguous. The CDR3 runs to 14 residues. The germline V and J ends were trimmed by 8 bases and 1 base, with 12 bases remaining between them. In germline, CDR1 is SGHTA, CDR2 FQGNSA. CDR3 nucleotides: TGTGCCAGCCGAGCCGGCAGGTCTGGAAACACCATATATTTT. Protein sequence: CASRAGRSGNTIYF.

This chain links TRBV6-5 with TRBJ2-7; the D gene is possibly TRBD1 (5 bases). The germline V and J ends were trimmed by 6 bases and 3 bases, with 9 bases remaining between them. In germline, CDR1 is MNHEY, CDR2 SVGAGI. This CDR3 has 12 residues. This CDR3 reads CASSDRGYEQYF. CDR3 coding DNA: TGTGCCAGCAGCGATAGGGGCTACGAGCAGTACTTC.

This clone appeared a single time. One end of the junction fails to match germline, which may point to a read error. CDR3 region: CVSSLLAGGPINEQFF. The CDR3 nucleotides are TGTGTCAGCAGCCTGTTAGCGGGGGGGCCAATCAATGAGCAGTTCTTC. This chain connects TRBV7-3 to TRBJ2-1; 11 positions agree with TRBD2. The CDR3 is 16 residues long. Germline V lookup: CDR1 SGHTA, CDR2 FQGTGA.

The gene calls are TRBV19 and TRBJ1-2; 10 positions agree with TRBD1. The CDR3 length is 15 residues. Germline CDR1 is LNHDA and CDR2 is SQIVND (reference sequence). With V trimmed by 6 bases and J by 1 base, 5 bases remained unmatched. DNA of the CDR3: TGTGCCAGTAGAAAGGGGACAGGGGATAACTATGGCTACACCTTC. Translating gives CASRKGTGDNYGYTF. The variable domain in full, completed from reference TRBV19 and TRBJ1-2, reads DGGITQSPKYLFRKEGQNVTLSCEQNLNHDAMYWYRQDPGQGLRLIYYSQIVNDFQKGDIAEGYSVSREKKESFPLTVTSAQKNPTAFYLCASRKGTGDNYGYTFGSGTRLTVV.